The 2 T cell receptor beta chains below were found in one sample sequenced in a study of identical twins. TCRdb re-analysed the 5' RACE reads in MiXCR, keeping a single row per CDR3 protein. The sample has around 340,000 distinct CDR3 sequences, 9% to 15% seen once. These data also formed part of another study, on yellow fever vaccine responses in identical twins.

Sequenced input: CD8+ T cells sorted from blood. All receptors come from a woman between 18 and 29 years old in good health.

This clonotype was seen at least ten times. V and J are TRBV12-3 or TRBV12-4 and TRBJ2-7; 12 bases are a match to TRBD1. J was trimmed by 3 bases and V by 4 bases; bases with no gene match: 4. CDR3 size: 15 residues. As DNA, the CDR3 is TGTGCCAGCAGTTCCGGGACAGGGGGCTTCTACGAGCAGTACTTC. This translates into CASSSGTGGFYEQYF.

This chain connects TRBV3-1 to TRBJ2-5; D may correspond to TRBD1 or TRBD2 (6 bases each). The germline V gene encodes CDR1 LGHDT and CDR2 YNNKEL (reference sequence). This CDR3 has 16 amino acids. V was pared by 1 base and J by 5 bases, with 17 bases between. CDR3 loop: CASSQAPRGAGETQYF. The DNA of the CDR3 is TGTGCCAGCAGCCAAGCCCCCAGGGGCGCGGGGGAGACCCAGTACTTC.